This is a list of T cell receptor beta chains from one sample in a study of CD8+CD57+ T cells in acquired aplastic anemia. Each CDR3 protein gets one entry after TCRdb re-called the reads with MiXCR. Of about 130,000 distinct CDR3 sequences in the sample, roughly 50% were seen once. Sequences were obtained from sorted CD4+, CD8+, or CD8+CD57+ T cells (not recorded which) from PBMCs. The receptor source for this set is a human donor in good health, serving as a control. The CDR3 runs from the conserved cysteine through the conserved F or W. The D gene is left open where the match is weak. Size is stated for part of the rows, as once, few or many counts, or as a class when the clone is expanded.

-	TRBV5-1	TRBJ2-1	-	TGCGCCAGCAGCTTACTTGGACTCTTGGTTGGCAATGAGCAGTTCTTC	CASSLLGLLVGNEQFF
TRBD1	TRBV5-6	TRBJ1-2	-	TGTGCCAACAGCCCCGGGACAGACCATGGCTACACCTTC	CANSPGTDHGYTF
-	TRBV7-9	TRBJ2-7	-	TGTGCCAGCAGCTTAACGGGGAAGGAGCAGTACTTC	CASSLTGKEQYF
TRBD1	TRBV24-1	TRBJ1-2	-	TGTGCCACCAGTGACCCGGGACAGGCTAACTATGGCTACACCTTC	CATSDPGQANYGYTF
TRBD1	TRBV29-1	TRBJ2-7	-	TGCAGCGCTACAGGGGGCGCGAGCTCCTACGAGCAGTACTTC	CSATGGASSYEQYF
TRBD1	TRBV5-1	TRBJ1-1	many	TGCGCCAGCAGCTTTAAGGGACAGGGGGGAACTGAAGCTTTCTTT	CASSFKGQGGTEAFF
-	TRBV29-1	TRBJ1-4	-	TGCAGCGTTGTATGGCTGGGGGAAGGGGAAAAACTGTTTTTT	CSVVWLGEGEKLFF
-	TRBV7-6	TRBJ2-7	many	TGTGCCAGCAGCCGCATGACTGGTACCTACGAGCAGTACTTC	CASSRMTGTYEQYF
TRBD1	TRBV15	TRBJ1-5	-	TGTGCCACCAGCGGGCGGACCGGGACAGTAGTTAATCAGCCCCAGCATTTT	CATSGRTGTVVNQPQHF
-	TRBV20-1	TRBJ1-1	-	TGCAGTGCTAGACCCCCCATTAGGAACACTGAAGCTTTCTTT	CSARPPIRNTEAFF
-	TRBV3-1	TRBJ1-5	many	TGTGCCAGCAGCCAAGCGGGCAGCAATCAGCCCCAGCATTTT	CASSQAGSNQPQHF
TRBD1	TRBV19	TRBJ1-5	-	TGTGCCAGTAGTTCCGGACAGGGGGCCCAGCCCCAGCATTTT	CASSSGQGAQPQHF
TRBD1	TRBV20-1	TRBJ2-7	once	TGCAGTGCTAGTGGAAACCTGGGACAGGGCGGTATCGAGCAGTACTTC	CSASGNLGQGGIEQYF
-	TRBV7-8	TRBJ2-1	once	TGTGCCAGCAGCCTTGTCAATGAGCAGTTCTTC	CASSLVNEQFF
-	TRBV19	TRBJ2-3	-	TGTGCCAGTAGTATAGATATGGACTTAGGTACGCAGTATTTT	CASSIDMDLGTQYF
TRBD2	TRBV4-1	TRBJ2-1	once	TGCGCCAGCAGCCCAACGTCGGGACTAGCCACCTGCAATGAGCAGTTCTTC	CASSPTSGLATCNEQFF
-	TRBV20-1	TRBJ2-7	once	TGCAGTGTTGGGGAGCAGTACTTC	CSVGEQYF
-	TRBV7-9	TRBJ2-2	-	TGTGCCAGCAGCTTCATGTCCACGAACACCGGGGAGCTGTTTTTT	CASSFMSTNTGELFF
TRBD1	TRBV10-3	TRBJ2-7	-	TGTGCCATCAGATCCGGACAGGGGGACGAGCAGTACTTC	CAIRSGQGDEQYF
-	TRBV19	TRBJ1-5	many	TGTGCCAGTAGTATCGGGGGGAGTCAGCCCCAGCATTTT	CASSIGGSQPQHF
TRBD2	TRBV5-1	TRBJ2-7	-	TGCGCCAGCAGAACCGGGACTAGCGGGGGGGCCTACGAGCAGTACTTC	CASRTGTSGGAYEQYF
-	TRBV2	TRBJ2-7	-	TGTGCCAGCACTTGGACAGACTCCTACGAGCAGTACTTC	CASTWTDSYEQYF
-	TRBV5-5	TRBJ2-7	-	TGTGCCAGCAGCTTGGCCGCGACGGCTTCATACGAGCAGTACTTC	CASSLAATASYEQYF
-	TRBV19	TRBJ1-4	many	TGTGCCAGTAGACCAATCGAGAGGAATGAAAAACTGTTTTTT	CASRPIERNEKLFF
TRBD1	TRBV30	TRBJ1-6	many	TGTGCCTGGAAGACGACAGGGGGCCTTTCACCCCTCCACTTT	CAWKTTGGLSPLHF
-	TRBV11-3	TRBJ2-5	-	TGTGCCAGCAGCTTAGTGACATTCCGACCACGGGAGACCCAGTACTTC	CASSLVTFRPRETQYF
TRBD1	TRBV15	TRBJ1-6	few	TGTGCCACCAGCAGAGATGAGGGGGCTAGCGGTTCACCCCTCCACTTT	CATSRDEGASGSPLHF
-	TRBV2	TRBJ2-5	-	TGTGCCAGCAGTGTCCCCTCAAACCGGCAAGAGACCCAGTACTTC	CASSVPSNRQETQYF
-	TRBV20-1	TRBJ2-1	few	TGCAGTGCTAGAGCCCTAATGACAGGCCCCAGCCTATACAATGAGCAGTTCTTC	CSARALMTGPSLYNEQFF
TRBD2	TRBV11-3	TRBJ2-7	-	TGTGCCAGCAGCCCATATAGCGGGGGGGCCGATGAGCAGTACTTC	CASSPYSGGADEQYF
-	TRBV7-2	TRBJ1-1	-	TGTGCCAGCAGCTGGGTCCGCACTGAAGCTTTCTTT	CASSWVRTEAFF
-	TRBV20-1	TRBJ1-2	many	TGCAGTGCAAAGTCGGGTGGGGGGCTGTGGTTTGACACTAACTATGGCTACACCTTC	CSAKSGGGLWFDTNYGYTF
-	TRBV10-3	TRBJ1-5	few	TGTGCCATCAGTGAGTCGATCGGAGAGCCCCAGCATTTT	CAISESIGEPQHF
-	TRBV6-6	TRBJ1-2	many	TGTGCCAGCAGTTACCAGGGACACGCTAACTATGGCTACACCTTC	CASSYQGHANYGYTF
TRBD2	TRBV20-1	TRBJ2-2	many	TGCAGTGCTAGCAGACTAGCGACGAACACCGGGGAGCTGTTTTTT	CSASRLATNTGELFF
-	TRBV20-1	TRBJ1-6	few	TGCAGTGCTAGAGATGGGTCGAGGGCACAGTCCTATAATTCGCCCCTCCACTTT	CSARDGSRAQSYNSPLHF
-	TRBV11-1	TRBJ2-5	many	TGTGCCAGCAGCCTTCGATCGATGTACCAAGAGACCCAGTACTTC	CASSLRSMYQETQYF
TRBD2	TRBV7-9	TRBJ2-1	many	TGTGCCAGCAGCTTAGGGCCCTCTAGCGGGGTGGGCAATGAGCAGTTCTTC	CASSLGPSSGVGNEQFF
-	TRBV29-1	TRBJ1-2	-	TGCAGCGTCCCGGGGGCGGTTAACTATGGCTACACCTTC	CSVPGAVNYGYTF
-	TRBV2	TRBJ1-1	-	TGTGCCAGCAGTGAGGAGGTCGCAGCTGAAGCTCTCTTT	CASSEEVAAEALF
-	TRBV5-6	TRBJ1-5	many	TGTGCCAGCAGCTTGTGGGGTGGTAATCAGCCCCAGCATTTT	CASSLWGGNQPQHF
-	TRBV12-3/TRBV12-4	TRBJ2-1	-	TGTGCCAGCATGCGCCAGGCGTACAATGAGCAGTTCTTC	CASMRQAYNEQFF
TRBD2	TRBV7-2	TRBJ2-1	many	TGTGCCAGCAGCTCAGCGGGGGGAACCTACAATGAGCAGTTCTTC	CASSSAGGTYNEQFF
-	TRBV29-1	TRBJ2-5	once	TGCAGCGTAGGGCCCACGGGGGGCGAGGAGACCCAGTACTTC	CSVGPTGGEETQYF
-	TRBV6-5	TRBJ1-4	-	TGTGCCAGCAGTTCAACCTCTCGTGGAAAACTGTTTTTT	CASSSTSRGKLFF
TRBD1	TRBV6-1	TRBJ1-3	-	TGTGCCAGCAGCCCTCGGACAGGGACGACGAACACCATATATTTT	CASSPRTGTTNTIYF
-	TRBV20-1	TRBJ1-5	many	TGCAGTGCTAGATCCGAGATTGATCAGCCCCAGCATTTT	CSARSEIDQPQHF